Shown below are 11 T cell receptor beta chains from a single sample sequenced in a study of OX40 agonist ivuxolimab in advanced cancers. Profiled with immunoSEQ multiplex PCR; TCRdb holds only in-frame clones, not every one. The repertoire holds about 89,000 clones, with approximately 91% as singletons. The sequences come from CD4+ or CD8+ T cells sorted from blood, collected in a trial of the OX40 agonist ivuxolimab. The receptors originated from an adult with an advanced solid tumor such as melanoma, head and neck, liver or kidney cancer.

The V gene is TRBV25-1, the J gene TRBJ2-7, with D possibly TRBD1 on 5 matching bases. Trimming stripped 4 bases from V and 0 bases from J, with 13 bases between. Germline-derived CDR1 and CDR2 are MGHDK and SYGVNS. The length of the CDR3 is 15 residues. For the CDR3, the DNA is TGTGCCAGCAGTGTAGACAGTTTCTCCTCCTACGAGCAGTACTTC. Its protein product is CASSVDSFSSYEQYF.

The V call is TRBV5-8, the J call TRBJ1-1; TRBD1 agrees at 8 bases. The V segment lost 5 bases and the J segment 9 bases; nucleotides outside the gene matches: 12. Germline values: CDR1 SGHTS, CDR2 YDEGEE. The CDR3 spans 14 residues. Written as DNA, the CDR3 is TGTGCCAGCAGACATACCCGGACAGGGCCAAAAGCTTTCTTT. Translating it yields CASRHTRTGPKAFF.

The V call is TRBV5-1, the J call TRBJ2-3; a possible D gene is TRBD1 (5 bases). V dropped 4 bases and J dropped 2 bases, with 11 bases sitting between them. Looked up from germline, CDR1 is SGHRS and CDR2 is YFSETQ. The CDR3 consists of 14 residues. This chain's CDR3 is CASSPRQITDTQYF. DNA of the CDR3: TGCGCCAGCAGCCCTAGACAGATCACAGATACGCAGTATTTT.

The CDR3 reads CASSYGTGTDTQYF. For the CDR3, the DNA is TGTGCCAGCAGTTACGGGACAGGAACAGATACGCAGTATTTT. The V and J genes are TRBV6-5 and TRBJ2-3, with TRBD1 identical over 8 bases. Germline lookup yields CDR1 MNHEY and CDR2 SVGAGI. The CDR3 runs 14 residues. V shed 2 bases and J 3 bases; nucleotides not matched to a gene: 1.

Only a few counts were recorded for this clone. The rearrangement links TRBV6-1 to TRBJ2-2, with D unresolved. V gave up 6 bases and J gave up 0 bases, with 8 bases separating them. Germline CDR1 MNHNS, CDR2 SASEGT. The CDR3 totals 14 residues. The CDR3 is CASSVLPNTGELFF. The DNA of the CDR3 is TGTGCCAGCAGCGTACTACCGAACACCGGGGAGCTGTTTTTT.

In nucleotides, the CDR3 is TGTGCCTGGAGTAGGGGACTAACCTCAGCCGGGGAGCTGTTTTTT. Translated, it gives CAWSRGLTSAGELFF. This sequence joins TRBV30 and TRBJ2-2; 7 bases align to TRBD2. CDR3 size: 15 residues. The germline CDR1 and CDR2 sequences are GTSNPN and SVGIG (reference sequence). V lost 2 bases to trimming and J lost 6 bases; unmatched junction nucleotides: 9.

The gene calls are TRBV6-5 and TRBJ2-5; D is perhaps TRBD2 (5 bases). Deletions cut 2 bases from V and 5 bases from J, with 15 bases between. The CDR3 spans 15 residues. The germline V gene encodes CDR1 MNHEY and CDR2 SVGAGI. In DNA form, the CDR3 reads TGTGCCAGCAGTTACCTACTAGGCGCGGGTGAGACCCAGTACTTC. This codes for CASSYLLGAGETQYF.

This chain uses TRBV25-1 with TRBJ1-4; D gene uncertain. Germline CDR1 reads MGHDK; CDR2 reads SYGVNS. This CDR3 region has 14 residues. V was cut by 1 base and J by 3 bases, with 6 bases left in between. CDR3 in DNA: TGTGCCAGCAGTGAATGGACGGCTAATGAAAAACTGTTTTTT. This gives the protein CASSEWTANEKLFF. Drawing the rest from reference TRBV25-1 and TRBJ1-4, the complete variable domain is EADIYQTPRYLVIGTGKKITLECSQTMGHDKMYWYQQDPGMELHLIHYSYGVNSTEKGDLSSESTVSRIRTEHFPLTLESARPSHTSQYLCASSEWTANEKLFFGSGTQLSVL.

The chain recombines TRBV18 with TRBJ1-2, with D possibly matching TRBD1 (5 bases). The CDR3 runs to 14 residues. Germline assignment: CDR1 KGHSH and CDR2 LQKENI. Trimming shortened V by 2 bases and J by 7 bases, and 14 bases separated the two germline ends. Here the CDR3 reads CASSPISGDRGYTF. As DNA, the CDR3 is TGTGCCAGCTCACCAATCTCGGGGGATCGTGGCTACACCTTC.

The chain uses TRBV14 and TRBJ1-2; D is uncertain. Trimming cost V 2 bases and J 4 bases, with 17 bases left between them. CDR1 SGHDN and CDR2 FVKESK come from the germline V gene. The CDR3 loop spans 16 amino acids. In nucleotides, the CDR3 is TGTGCCAGCAGCCAATCGGGTTGGACGGATATCTATGGCTACACCTTC. It yields the protein CASSQSGWTDIYGYTF.

The chain uses TRBV6-6 and TRBJ1-1; perhaps TRBD1 as D (5 bases). Trimming took off 8 bases at V and 4 bases at J, with 14 bases between the two ends. CDR3 length: 13 amino acids. Per the germline V gene, CDR1 is MNHNY and CDR2 is SVGAGI (reference sequence). The CDR3 bases are TGTGCCAGCTGGGGGAGGAGGGTCACTGAAGCTTTCTTT. Its protein is CASWGRRVTEAFF.